The 5 T cell receptor beta chains below were found in one sample sequenced in a study of T-cell memory formation after mild COVID-19. Via MiXCR, TCRdb re-called the 5' RACE reads, giving one row per CDR3 protein. This sample has roughly 600,000 distinct CDR3 sequences, with roughly 18% found just once. The sample comprised PBMCs or a T cell subset sorted from them (not recorded which). The receptors shown here come from an adult woman who had mild COVID-19 (a few samples of this study predate the infection). Cell type and time point are not known.

This clonotype was counted a few times. The V and J genes are TRBV7-9 and TRBJ1-1; the D is unclear. With 5 bases removed from V and 5 bases from J, the gap between germline ends came to 15 bases. This CDR3 spans 14 amino acids. Germline V CDR1 and CDR2: SEHNR, FQNEAQ (reference sequence). CDR3 sequence reads: CASSHEYPGTEAFF. The CDR3 nucleotides read TGTGCCAGCAGCCACGAATACCCGGGGACTGAAGCTTTCTTT.

V usage is TRBV14 and J usage is TRBJ2-1; possible D gene TRBD2, 6 bases. The V and J ends lost 4 bases and 4 bases respectively, with 8 bases between them. The germline V gene has CDR1 SGHDN and CDR2 FVKESK. The CDR3 length is 13 residues. The CDR3 is CASSRRGYNEQFF. The CDR3 region has the DNA TGTGCCAGCAGCCGGCGGGGTTACAATGAGCAGTTCTTC.

This clonotype has just a few counts. The chain links TRBV30 to TRBJ1-3; D might be TRBD1 (6 bases). The CDR3 totals 13 residues. Germline V CDR1 and CDR2: GTSNPN, SVGIG (reference sequence). The V end lost 4 bases, the J end lost 2 bases, and 9 bases lay between the germline ends. In DNA, the CDR3 is TGTGCCTGGATCAGACAGGCTGGAAACACCATATATTTT. Protein product: CAWIRQAGNTIYF.

This rearrangement joins TRBV28 to TRBJ2-4, with unresolved D. CDR3 length: 14 residues. The V gene's germline CDR1 is MDHEN and CDR2 SYDVKM. V was trimmed by 5 bases and J by 0 bases, leaving 8 bases between them. The CDR3 sequence: CASSSRLAKNIQYF. CDR3 in DNA: TGTGCCAGCAGTAGCCGCCTAGCCAAAAACATTCAGTACTTC.

In regard to this clonotype: At one end, the junction sequence differs from germline, possibly due to a read error. The rearrangement uses TRBV5-4 and TRBJ1-1; the D gene is possibly TRBD1 (5 bases). This CDR3 contains 15 residues. Germline CDR1 is SGHNT and CDR2 is YYREEE (reference sequence). CDR3 DNA: TGTGCCAGCAGCTTGGGCTGGTCAGGGAACCCTGAAGCTTTCTTT. Translation: CASSLGWSGNPEAFF. The full variable domain, with the rest looked up from reference TRBV5-4 and TRBJ1-1, is ETGVTQSPTHLIKTRGQQVTLRCSSQSGHNTVSWYQQALGQGPQFIFQYYREEENGRGNFPPRFSGLQFPNYSSELNVNALELDDSALYLCASSLGWSGNPEAFFGQGTRLTVV.